The clone carrying this T cell receptor (beta chain) was detected only a few times. What it recognizes is unknown. Being one base from a much bigger clone, this may be a read error. The sample originates from a study of breast tumors, draining lymph nodes, adjacent tissues. General study findings and limits: Data only fit, rather than demonstrated, lymph node origin of most tumor T cells. Tumor and nontumor repertoires were significantly more similar in luminal-like than in basal-like breast cancer. Tumor repertoires ranked between lymph nodes and nontumor tissue in diversity, with V and J gene preferences. Findings are consistent with lymph node origin and intratumoral expansion of most tumor T cells.

CDR3 length equals 16 residues. From germline, CDR1 is DFQATT and CDR2 SNEGSKA (reference sequence). Breast cancer patients provided tissue from their axillary draining lymph nodes. MiXCR, applied by TCRdb to the multiplex PCR reads, yields one record per CDR3 protein. The sample has about 94,000 distinct CDR3 sequences, around 29% seen once. This chain links TRBV20-1 with TRBJ2-6, with no clear D. The sequence came from a female donor with breast cancer. Some clones in this sample may be carry-over from other donors' samples. Sequencing was performed on axillary lymph node tissue. The CDR3 nucleotides read TGCAGTGCTAGGGACGGTGAACCCTCTGCGGCCAACGTCCTGACTTTC. This encodes CSARDGEPSAANVLTF.